This T cell receptor beta chain was observed in a study of T cell repertoires in cytomegalovirus infection. This clonotype occurred many times. One entry per CDR3 protein results from TCRdb running MiXCR on the reads. The table has 300,000 or so distinct CDR3 sequences, around 9.1% seen once. Trimming took 4 bases from V and 0 from J, leaving 6 bases between them. The germline CDR1 and CDR2 sequences are SGHNT and YENEEA. The CDR3 loop spans 13 amino acids. The sequenced material came from PBMCs. The receptor comes from a human donor in good health (CMV status not recorded). Some clones in this sample may be carry-over from other donors' samples. J is TRBJ2-5 and V is TRBV11-3, with D unclear. Here the CDR3 DNA reads TGTGCCAGCAGCTCCCCGAACCAAGAGACCCAGTACTTC. Encoded protein: CASSSPNQETQYF.